This TCR beta chain derives from a study of cytomegalovirus exposure and HLA in healthy donors. Whole-study context: About 80 million unique TCRs from HLA-typed donors made up an early data release.

Each donor was healthy, and each was a bone marrow donor. This PCR relied on a set of 60 Vbeta primers and 13 Jbeta primers. Assay: immunoSEQ multiplex PCR; the TCRdb copy retains only in-frame clones and omits some. The table shows about 150,000 clones, with 83% occurring only once. A note on this clone: Its antigen remains unidentified.

Study-level points and caveats: A list of around 150 TCR beta chains associated with cytomegalovirus was given. When analyzed later, a missense DCLRE1C variant was found to be linked to TCR beta V- and J-gene trimming.

V trimming: 0 bases; J trimming: 4 bases; junction bases outside the gene matches: 5. The CDR3 spans 15 residues. Germline values: CDR1 ENHRY, CDR2 SYGVKD. This rearrangement joins TRBV10-3 to TRBJ2-7; 8 bases line up with TRBD1. The sequence was obtained from a man between 40 and 49 years old in good health and CMV-seronegative. The specimen was PBMCs. CDR3 protein: CAISESFQGAYEQYF. CDR3 nucleotide sequence: TGTGCCATCAGTGAGTCTTTCCAGGGGGCTTACGAGCAGTACTTC.